Presented here are 32 T cell receptor beta chains from one specimen sequenced in a study of blood T cells in healthy people across ages (dated by TCRdb to the mid-2010s). Library method: 5' RACE. Sequencing was performed on an Illumina HiSeq 2500. A second PCR of about 7 to 12 cycles was performed with a sample-barcoded 5' primer and a J-beta primer mix. The public reads were quality trimmed at Q25 with fastp and then assembled into clones with MiXCR by TCRdb, keeping productive beta chains. Here each entry gathers all rows of one CDR3 protein and keeps the most common genes and DNA. The sample table lists hundreds of thousands of distinct CDR3 sequences, roughly 25% of them with a count of one. In total, the top ten clones hold 9% to 9.5% of the sample. This sample was shared with a second study, whose subject was T cells of mothers and their children.

Input material: blood. The receptor source for this set is a boy between 10 and 17 years old in good health.

V gene TRBV6-2 or TRBV6-3 combines with J gene TRBJ2-5; 10 bases align to TRBD1. The CDR3 sequence is 16 residues long. V lost 5 bases to trimming and J lost 5 bases; unmatched junction nucleotides: 11. CDR1 is MNHEY and CDR2 is SVGEGT in the germline V gene. Here the CDR3 DNA reads TGTGCCAGCAGTAATGGACAGGGGGTAAAAGGGGAGACCCAGTACTTC. It specifies CASSNGQGVKGETQYF.

The gene calls are TRBV29-1 and TRBJ2-5; no reliable D call. Judging by the DNA end, TRBJ2-7 fits better; the J call may be wrong. The CDR3 has 11 amino acids. Germline CDR1 is SQVTM and CDR2 is ANQGSEA. CDR3 sequence (DNA): TGCAGCGTTCTCTGGACCTACGAGCAGTACTTC. It codes for CSVLWTYEQYF.

V is TRBV19 and J is TRBJ1-1; D perhaps matches TRBD1 (6 bases). The V end lost 2 bases, the J end lost 5 bases, and 9 bases lay between the germline ends. This CDR3 is built from 13 residues. CDR1 is LNHDA and CDR2 is SQIVND in the germline V gene (reference sequence). The CDR3 DNA reads TGTGCCAGTAGTATACAGGGGTGGACTGAAGCTTTCTTT. This sequence encodes CASSIQGWTEAFF.

This chain joins TRBV24-1 and TRBJ1-2, with a possible D match to TRBD1 (6 bases). CDR3 length: 15 amino acids. V was clipped by 7 bases and J by 0 bases, with 14 bases between them. Germline CDR1 is KGHDR and CDR2 is SFDVKD. The CDR3 spells CATSRGDTTNYGYTF. The CDR3, as DNA: TGTGCCACCAGCCGCGGGGACACCACTAACTATGGCTACACCTTC.

In its sample, this clonotype was seen a few times. The chain couples TRBV5-1 to TRBJ2-5; 10 bases are shared with TRBD2. V shed 4 bases and J 5 bases; nucleotides not matched to a gene: 8. Germline CDR1 SGHRS, CDR2 YFSETQ. CDR3 length equals 15 residues. The CDR3 DNA is TGCGCCAGCAGCCCGGCTAGCGGGAGCGAGGAGACCCAGTACTTC. It yields the protein CASSPASGSEETQYF.

This clonotype was picked up a small number of times. This chain uses TRBV29-1 with TRBJ2-4, with a tentative D call TRBD1 (6 bases). The V gene's germline CDR1 is SQVTM and CDR2 ANQGSEA. This CDR3 comprises 14 residues. V was cut by 3 bases and J by 6 bases, with 15 bases left in between. The CDR3 loop reads CSVEYRDKLNIQYF. The CDR3 nucleotides are TGCAGCGTTGAGTACAGGGACAAACTAAACATTCAGTACTTC.

This clonotype turned up a few times. The chain is built from TRBV5-1 and TRBJ2-7, with TRBD1 matching 7 bases. The J segment lost 2 bases and the V segment lost 2 bases, leaving 4 bases of the junction unmatched. Germline CDR1 reads SGHRS; CDR2 reads YFSETQ. This CDR3 contains 14 residues. CDR3 nucleotides: TGCGCCAGCAGCTTCGCTGACAGGGCCTACGAGCAGTACTTC. This encodes CASSFADRAYEQYF.

This clonotype was picked up a small number of times. The genes are TRBV6-1 and TRBJ2-7; 7 nucleotides match TRBD2. The V segment lost 1 base and the J segment 4 bases; nucleotides outside the gene matches: 4. The CDR3 covers 14 residues. Germline V lookup: CDR1 MNHNS, CDR2 SASEGT. CDR3 DNA sequence: TGTGCCAGCAGTGAAGGTCTAGCGGTATACGAGCAGTACTTC. This gives the protein CASSEGLAVYEQYF.

The chain uses TRBV29-1 and TRBJ2-1, with TRBD2 identical over 7 bases. This CDR3 has 14 amino acids. V dropped 4 bases and J dropped 9; count of bases not matched to a gene: 12. The germline V gene has CDR1 SQVTM and CDR2 ANQGSEA. The DNA of the CDR3 is TGCAGCGTTGCTTTCGTCCTAGCGGAACCTGAGCAGTTCTTC. Its protein is CSVAFVLAEPEQFF.

In the case of this clonotype: The junction differs from germline at one of its ends, possibly a read error. The CDR3 region has the DNA TGTGCCAGCAGCTTGACGACTAGCGGGGGAGATACGCAATATTTT. Protein product: CASSLTTSGGDTQYF. The rearrangement links TRBV7-3 to TRBJ2-3; 12 nucleotides agree with TRBD2. Germline V gene data show CDR1 as SGHTA and CDR2 as FQGTGA. The CDR3 sequence is 15 residues long.

The rearrangement joins TRBV29-1 to TRBJ1-2, with no clear D. V was trimmed by 0 bases and J by 3 bases, leaving 8 bases between them. The CDR3 spans 13 residues. Germline V CDR1 and CDR2: SQVTM, ANQGSEA. The CDR3 DNA sequence: TGCAGCGTTGAAGACCTACTCTACTATGGCTACACCTTC. This codes for CSVEDLLYYGYTF.

This clonotype was seen a few times. CDR3: CSVPAGQAEETQYF. The CDR3 nucleotides read TGCAGTGTCCCCGCGGGACAGGCGGAAGAGACCCAGTACTTC. The chain links TRBV20-1 to TRBJ2-5; 8 positions agree with TRBD1. The CDR3 is 14 amino acids. Germline V lookup: CDR1 DFQATT, CDR2 SNEGSKA (reference sequence). V shed 7 bases and J 3 bases; nucleotides not matched to a gene: 10.

The table lists this clonotype with a few counts. V and J are TRBV20-1 and TRBJ2-7; the match to TRBD2 covers 7 bases. CDR3 length: 12 residues. CDR1 is DFQATT, CDR2 SNEGSKA, per germline (reference sequence). The V segment lost 4 bases and the J segment 9 bases; nucleotides outside the gene matches: 9. This CDR3 reads CSAIANPSGQYF. The DNA for the CDR3 is TGCAGTGCTATAGCCAACCCTAGCGGGCAGTACTTC.

This clonotype came up a few times. The V call is TRBV12-3 or TRBV12-4, the J call TRBJ2-5; the match to TRBD1 covers 8 bases. This CDR3 is 16 amino acids long. Trimming at V came to 1 base and at J to 5 bases, leaving 9 bases not matched to a gene. The CDR3 reads CASSLGGAGGDETQYF. As DNA, the CDR3 is TGTGCCAGCAGTTTAGGAGGGGCAGGGGGCGACGAGACCCAGTACTTC.

The chain carries TRBV4-1 and TRBJ2-7, with 9 bases lining up with TRBD1. V dropped 1 base and J dropped 6; count of bases not matched to a gene: 4. This CDR3 spans 14 amino acids. Germline V gene lookup returns CDR1 MGHRA and CDR2 YSYEKL. As DNA, the CDR3 is TGCGCCAGCAGCCAAGTAGGGACAGGGACCGAGCAGTACTTC. Protein product: CASSQVGTGTEQYF.

This clonotype turned up a few times. The chain is built from TRBV18 and TRBJ2-5; TRBD1 or TRBD2 may be the D gene (5 bases each). Germline assignment: CDR1 KGHSH and CDR2 LQKENI. The CDR3 covers 14 residues. The V end lost 0 bases, the J end lost 2 bases, and 7 bases lay between the germline ends. The CDR3 loop is CASSPPGPQETQYF. Written as DNA, the CDR3 is TGTGCCAGCTCACCACCGGGACCTCAAGAGACCCAGTACTTC.

This clonotype was seen a few times. The chain joins TRBV29-1 to TRBJ1-4, with D possibly matching TRBD1 (6 bases). The CDR3 covers 13 residues. Trimming removed 7 bases at V and 8 bases at J, with 17 bases between. Germline assignment: CDR1 SQVTM and CDR2 ANQGSEA. The CDR3 spells CSALTGAWEKLFF. CDR3 DNA sequence: TGCAGCGCCCTGACAGGCGCCTGGGAAAAACTGTTTTTT.

The chain links TRBV10-3 to TRBJ2-7; 9 bases fit TRBD1. After removal of 6 bases from V and 6 bases from J, the junction contained 6 bases not matched to a gene. The CDR3 extends over 13 amino acids. Germline CDR1 ENHRY, CDR2 SYGVKD. The CDR3 bases are TGTGCCATCAGCGGGGACAGGGAGGGCGAGCAGTACTTC. Protein product: CAISGDREGEQYF.

In this sample, this clonotype turned up a few times. The genes are TRBV24-1 and TRBJ2-3; TRBD2 matches 9 bases. CDR3 length: 16 amino acids. Germline trimming cut 3 bases from V and 2 bases from J; bases unmatched to any gene: 5. The V gene's germline CDR1 is KGHDR and CDR2 SFDVKD. The CDR3 sequence: CATSDPSGTDTDTQYF. The CDR3 bases are TGTGCCACCAGTGATCCTAGCGGGACAGACACAGATACGCAGTATTTT.

This chain links TRBV19 with TRBJ1-1; the D gene is possibly TRBD1 (5 bases). Trimming left V 4 bases short and J 1 base short, with 10 bases between. The CDR3 contains 14 residues. Germline CDR1 and CDR2: LNHDA and SQIVND (reference sequence). This CDR3 reads CASSTSGTNTEAFF. The CDR3 DNA sequence: TGTGCCAGTAGTACTTCAGGGACGAACACTGAAGCTTTCTTT.

This clonotype came up a few times. The rearrangement links TRBV6-2 or TRBV6-3 to TRBJ1-6; D gene uncertain. V lost 6 bases and J lost 7, with 13 bases in between. This CDR3 has 14 amino acids. CDR1 and CDR2 from the germline V gene are MNHEY and SVGEGT. For the CDR3, the DNA is TGTGCCAGCAGGCAGGCGCTAGGAAATTCACCCCTCCACTTT. This translates into CASRQALGNSPLHF.

This clonotype has more than one count but fewer than ten. The chain combines TRBV24-1 with TRBJ2-5; 7 nucleotides line up with TRBD1. This CDR3 is 16 amino acids long. The V gene's germline CDR1 is KGHDR and CDR2 SFDVKD. Unmatched junction bases numbered 13, after V lost 9 bases and J lost 1 base. The CDR3: CATSETGTEIQETQYF. The CDR3 coding sequence is TGTGCCACCTCCGAAACCGGGACAGAAATCCAAGAGACCCAGTACTTC.

This chain connects TRBV12-3 or TRBV12-4 to TRBJ2-2, with 14 bases aligning to TRBD2. The CDR3 covers 21 residues. Germline trimming cut 3 bases from V and 3 bases from J; bases unmatched to any gene: 15. CDR3 in amino acids: CASSFVVIGTSGGDDTGELFF. The DNA of the CDR3 is TGTGCCAGCAGTTTTGTCGTTATAGGGACTAGCGGGGGAGATGACACCGGGGAGCTGTTTTTT.

The chain carries TRBV20-1 and TRBJ2-1; TRBD1 aligns across 9 bases. The CDR3 totals 14 residues. V lost 5 bases, J lost 4 bases, and 6 bases stayed unmatched. Germline CDR1 DFQATT, CDR2 SNEGSKA (reference sequence). CDR3 sequence reads: CSASDRGPYNEQFF. Here the CDR3 DNA reads TGCAGTGCTTCGGACAGGGGTCCTTACAATGAGCAGTTCTTC.

This clonotype appeared a few times. The chain recombines TRBV4-2 with TRBJ2-4, with D unclear. CDR1 LGHNA and CDR2 YNFKEQ come from the germline V gene. The CDR3 covers 12 residues. V lost 3 bases, J lost 5 bases, and 5 bases lay in between. The CDR3 reads CASSHTQNIQYF. In DNA, the CDR3 is TGTGCCAGCAGCCATACCCAAAACATTCAGTACTTC.

The CDR3 spells CAIRGTATMEQYF. CDR3 bases: TGTGCTATTCGCGGGACGGCGACAATGGAGCAGTACTTC. This chain links TRBV7-2 with TRBJ2-7, with D perhaps TRBD2 (6 bases). Per germline, CDR1 SGHTA and CDR2 FQGNSA. This CDR3 comprises 13 residues.

Comments on this clonotype: This is likely a read error, given that the CDR3 carries no conserved phenylalanine or tryptophan at its end. The chain combines TRBV5-1 with TRBJ2-1; 8 bases map to TRBD2. The CDR3 covers 17 residues. The trim removed 0 bases at V and 10 bases at J, leaving 15 bases unmatched. The germline gives CDR1 SGHRS, CDR2 YFSETQ. CDR3 protein: CASSLGGPAGDSGEQFL. The DNA of the CDR3 is TGCGCCAGCAGCTTGGGGGGACCAGCGGGAGATAGTGGAGAGCAGTTCCTC.

The table lists this clonotype with a count of one. This chain links TRBV4-3 with TRBJ2-3; D not certain. Germline V gene lookup returns CDR1 LGHNA and CDR2 YSLEER. The germline V and J ends were trimmed by 2 bases and 4 bases, with 10 bases remaining between them. The CDR3 runs to 14 residues. The CDR3 DNA sequence: TGCGCCAGCAGCCAACTCGGCATTTCAGATACGCAGTATTTT. It yields the protein CASSQLGISDTQYF.

This clonotype was detected only a few times. The V call is TRBV9, the J call TRBJ1-4, with D perhaps TRBD1 (6 bases). The CDR3 extends over 15 amino acids. Trimming shortened V by 3 bases and J by 6 bases, and 15 bases separated the two germline ends. CDR1 is SGDLS, CDR2 YYNGEE, per germline. The CDR3 here is CASSDPGAADEKLFF. CDR3 in DNA: TGTGCCAGCAGCGACCCAGGGGCCGCCGATGAAAAACTGTTTTTT.

This clonotype was counted a few times. The CDR3 DNA reads as TGTGCCAGCAGCTTAACAGCGGGAGGTACCTACGAGCAGTACTTC. Its protein product is CASSLTAGGTYEQYF. This chain uses TRBV7-9 with TRBJ2-7; 9 nucleotides agree with TRBD2. J gave up 2 bases and V 2 bases, and 4 bases lay outside the gene matches. Germline CDR1 is SEHNR and CDR2 is FQNEAQ (reference sequence). The CDR3 sequence is 15 residues long. Full variable domain (remainder filled in from reference TRBV7-9 and TRBJ2-7): DTGVSQNPRHKITKRGQNVTFRCDPISEHNRLYWYRQTLGQGPEFLTYFQNEAQLEKSRLLSDRFSAERPKGSFSTLEIQRTEQGDSAMYLCASSLTAGGTYEQYFGPGTRLTVT.

This chain joins TRBV9 and TRBJ2-3; TRBD1 aligns across 9 bases. There are 16 residues in the CDR3. Germline V CDR1 and CDR2: SGDLS, YYNGEE. V was pared by 4 bases and J by 1 base, with 7 bases of the junction left unmatched. Written as DNA, the CDR3 is TGTGCCAGCAGCCTAAGGACAGGGGAGGGCACAGATACGCAGTATTTT. Translating gives CASSLRTGEGTDTQYF. The variable domain in full, with the rest retrieved from reference TRBV9 and TRBJ2-3, is DSGVTQTPKHLITATGQRVTLRCSPRSGDLSVYWYQQSLDQGLQFLIQYYNGEERAKGNILERFSAQQFPDLHSELNLSSLELGDSALYFCASSLRTGEGTDTQYFGPGTRLTVL.

This clonotype was seen a handful of times. As DNA, the CDR3 is TGTGCCAGCAGACTGGACCCTGGGGGCTACACCTTC. Its protein is CASRLDPGGYTF. The chain uses TRBV28 and TRBJ1-2; D is ambiguous. Trimming stripped 6 bases from V and 8 bases from J, with 13 bases between. The CDR3 loop spans 12 amino acids. Germline CDR1 is MDHEN and CDR2 is SYDVKM.